This T cell receptor beta chain was identified during a study of tumor-infiltrating lymphocytes in primary liver carcinoma. Study-wide context: Samples yielded about 3.5 to 7.5 million productive TCRbeta reads, similar across tissue types. Study-wide findings and caveats: Compared with blood, tumor repertoires held significantly more in their top 250 clones. Only about 7.5-25% of top clones appeared in all five tumor regions.

This clonotype showed up many times. Its antigen is unknown. From around 500 ng total RNA, TCR beta cDNA was generated with a primer in the constant region. Nested multiplex PCR, run for three rounds with slightly modified ARM-PCR, yielded TCR beta libraries. With TRBV1-TRBV30 forward primers and a C-beta reverse primer, the first two PCR rounds were run for around 10 cycles each. TCRdb used MiXCR to reprocess the multiplex PCR reads, holding one entry per CDR3 protein. The table shows around 190,000 distinct CDR3 sequences, with around 81% occurring only once. It was from roughly 20-30 mg of unsorted bulk tissue that RNA and DNA were co-extracted. Every tumor yielded five separate sampled regions. The length of the CDR3 is 15 residues. Germline values: CDR1 MNHEY, CDR2 SVGEGT. The junction had 10 bases not matched to a gene; V was cut back by 6 bases and J by 2 bases.

The TCR was taken from a man in his forties or fifties with primary liver carcinoma and hepatitis B virus infection. This chain uses TRBV6-2 or TRBV6-3 with TRBJ2-7; TRBD2 agrees at 7 bases. Sequences were obtained from tumor tissue from primary liver carcinoma. CDR3 sequence reads: CASSLAGVSTYEQYF. In DNA form, the CDR3 reads TGTGCCAGCAGCCTGGCGGGAGTTTCAACCTACGAGCAGTACTTC.